Listed here are 7 T cell receptor beta chains from one sample, sequenced in a study of T-cell memory formation after mild COVID-19. TCRdb re-analysed the 5' RACE reads in MiXCR, keeping a single row per CDR3 protein. The repertoire holds under 300,000 distinct CDR3 sequences, with 16% as singletons. The specimen sequenced was PBMCs or a T cell subset sorted from them (not recorded which). The origin of the receptors is a young man who had mild COVID-19 (a few samples of this study predate the infection). Cell type and time point are not known.

The V gene is TRBV2, the J gene TRBJ1-2; D is perhaps TRBD1 (5 bases). V gave up 3 bases and J gave up 8 bases, with 10 bases separating them. This CDR3 has 12 residues. CDR1 is SNHLY, CDR2 FYNNEI, per germline. This chain's CDR3 is CASSDSGPGYTF. The DNA for the CDR3 is TGTGCCAGCAGTGACTCGGGGCCCGGCTACACCTTC.

CDR3 DNA: TGTGCCAGCAGCCGGAGGACAGGGAGCACAGATACGCAGTATTTT. Translated, it gives CASSRRTGSTDTQYF. The V and J genes are TRBV6-5 and TRBJ2-3, with TRBD1 identical over 8 bases. The CDR3 extends over 15 amino acids. The V gene's germline CDR1 is MNHEY and CDR2 SVGAGI. V lost 6 bases to trimming and J lost 0 bases; unmatched junction nucleotides: 5.

In this sample, this clonotype turned up many times. The V and J genes are TRBV4-2 and TRBJ1-1, with 10 bases lining up with TRBD1. CDR1 is LGHNA and CDR2 is YNFKEQ in the germline V gene. Germline trimming cut 2 bases from V and 4 bases from J; bases unmatched to any gene: 4. This CDR3 contains 15 residues. DNA of the CDR3: TGTGCCAGCAGCCAATCCGGGACAGGGGTCACTGAAGCTTTCTTT. Amino acid sequence: CASSQSGTGVTEAFF.

This clonotype was observed at least ten times. The chain couples TRBV6-5 to TRBJ2-3; 9 nucleotides align to TRBD2. The CDR3 is made up of 15 amino acids. The ends lost 8 bases at V and 4 bases at J; junction bases unmatched: 10. The V gene's germline CDR1 is MNHEY and CDR2 SVGAGI. The CDR3 DNA reads as TGTGCCAGCTCAAGGCGGGGGGGGATCCCAGATACGCAGTATTTT. Translation gives CASSRRGGIPDTQYF.

V and J are TRBV14 and TRBJ2-5, with D tentatively TRBD1 (6 bases). CDR3 length equals 16 residues. Trimming left V 3 bases short and J 5 bases short, with 19 bases between. Germline-derived CDR1 and CDR2 are SGHDN and FVKESK. CDR3 nucleotides: TGTGCCAGCAGCCATCCTCAAGGGGGAGCCTGGGAGACCCAGTACTTC. It encodes CASSHPQGGAWETQYF.

The chain links TRBV5-5 to TRBJ2-7; D gene unclear. Germline assignment: CDR1 SGHKS and CDR2 YYEKEE (reference sequence). V lost 1 base and J lost 3, with 8 bases in between. This CDR3 contains 13 residues. The CDR3 DNA is TGTGCCAGCAGCTTGACAGATTTCTACGAGCAGTACGTC. It specifies CASSLTDFYEQYV.

This clonotype was seen more than once but under ten times. V usage is TRBV4-1 and J usage is TRBJ2-5; D is uncertain. V lost 0 bases and J 3 bases, leaving 8 bases between the germline ends. There are 14 residues in the CDR3. Per the germline V gene, CDR1 is MGHRA and CDR2 is YSYEKL. The CDR3 reads CASSQDRVKETQYF. The CDR3 DNA sequence: TGCGCCAGCAGCCAAGATCGAGTTAAAGAGACCCAGTACTTC.